This T cell receptor beta chain was obtained from a study of neurological immune-mediated disorders. The CDR3 runs to 12 residues. Trimming removed 5 bases from V and 9 bases from J, with 11 bases in between. 5'RACE generated cDNA with 10-nucleotide random UMIs. TCRdb independently ran MiXCR on the 5' RACE reads; one entry per CDR3 protein. The table lists about 44,000 distinct CDR3 sequences, 20% to 25% of them singletons. Findings and caveats of the study: Subjects shared no identical expanded-clone CDR3 amino acid sequences, suggesting private TCR-beta repertoires in all groups.

The time point here: technical triplicate 3. Libraries used 2 million unsorted PBMCs kept frozen in RNAlater. Concerning this clonotype: Its cognate antigen is unknown.

The origin of this receptor is a man aged 55-75 years with HTLV-1-associated myelopathy (HAM/TSP). The sequenced material came from PBMCs. This chain joins TRBV12-3 or TRBV12-4 and TRBJ1-5; possible D gene TRBD1, 5 bases. CDR3 nucleotide sequence: TGTGCCAGCAGTGGGTTGGGGGGGCCCCAGCATTTT. It yields the protein CASSGLGGPQHF.